One sample yielded the 2 T cell receptor beta chains listed below, sequenced in a study of blood T cells in healthy people across ages. It was with a sample-barcoded 5' primer and a J-beta primer mix that a second PCR of roughly 7 to 12 cycles was run. MiXCR, run by TCRdb on the 5' RACE reads, gives a single entry per CDR3 protein. This table has 1.5 million to 1.8 million distinct CDR3 sequences, approximately 43% appearing once. The sample comprised blood. These receptor sequences come from a woman between 18 and 29 years old in good health.

The sample holds a few counts of this clonotype. The rearrangement uses TRBV27 and TRBJ1-2; D gene ambiguous. Germline CDR1 MNHEY, CDR2 SMNVEV (reference sequence). This CDR3 is 12 amino acids long. V dropped 6 bases and J dropped 1 base, with 6 bases sitting between them. CDR3 in DNA: TGTGCCAGCAGGGCGGGTAACTATGGCTACACCTTC. It codes for CASRAGNYGYTF.

The gene calls are TRBV20-1 and TRBJ1-2; possible D gene TRBD1, 6 bases. This CDR3 has 14 amino acids. V was shortened by 4 bases and J by 2 bases, with 14 bases between the two germline ends. Germline CDR1 DFQATT, CDR2 SNEGSKA (reference sequence). In DNA, the CDR3 is TGCAGTGCTATAGCCGTCGACAGGAACTATGGCTACACCTTC. Its translation is CSAIAVDRNYGYTF.